The rows below give T cell receptor beta chains drawn from one sample of a study of a mutant IDH1 vaccine in newly diagnosed glioma. No antigen is known for these receptors. Produced via immunoSEQ multiplex PCR; TCRdb's table is partial and in-frame only. The sample yields 73,000 or so clones, 84% seen once. The sample consisted of PBMCs, taken from a glioma patient whose treatment included an IDH1 peptide vaccine. These receptor sequences come from a man younger than 35 with glioma. Each CDR3 is given with its conserved first and last residue. The order of the fields is V gene, D gene, clone size, J gene, CDR3 protein. A D gene is named only where the DNA matches it firmly. Clone size is not always given. Where it is, it says once, few, many or a class for expanded clones.

V: TRBV5-3; D: -; size: -; J: TRBJ1-5; CDR3: CAKRGGWGNQPQHF
V: TRBV10-1; D: TRBD1; size: -; J: TRBJ1-5; CDR3: CASSFLPGQGPYTSNQPQHF
V: TRBV2; D: TRBD1; size: -; J: TRBJ2-7; CDR3: CASSVFRDRSSYEQYF
V: TRBV5-6; D: -; size: -; J: TRBJ2-3; CDR3: CASSLARDEGDTQYF
V: TRBV9; D: -; size: few; J: TRBJ1-2; CDR3: CASRDRLF
V: TRBV30; D: -; size: few; J: TRBJ1-1; CDR3: CAWSRDPNTEAFF
V: TRBV27; D: -; size: -; J: TRBJ1-6; CDR3: CASGEGYNSPLHF
V: TRBV7-8; D: -; size: -; J: TRBJ2-3; CDR3: CASSLTWRAADTQYF
V: TRBV4-1; D: TRBD2; size: once; J: TRBJ2-1; CDR3: CASSRGTSGGDNEQFF
V: TRBV7-9; D: -; size: -; J: TRBJ2-2; CDR3: CASSLEGLYDTGELFF
V: TRBV5-1; D: -; size: -; J: TRBJ1-5; CDR3: CASSLDGGQPQHF
V: TRBV29-1; D: TRBD1; size: -; J: TRBJ1-2; CDR3: CSVRGNRGYGYTF
V: TRBV5-6; D: TRBD1; size: -; J: TRBJ2-7; CDR3: CASSGGDSEVYEQYF
V: TRBV2; D: -; size: -; J: TRBJ1-1; CDR3: CASRSPLHATEAFF
V: TRBV6-6; D: -; size: -; J: TRBJ1-5; CDR3: CAIRGLNSNQPQHF
V: TRBV5-8; D: -; size: -; J: TRBJ2-7; CDR3: CASSLWGHTYEQYF
V: TRBV7-6; D: -; size: once; J: TRBJ1-2; CDR3: CASSLKGLPPSGYTF
V: TRBV30; D: TRBD1; size: few; J: TRBJ1-2; CDR3: CAWSVPTGGLSGYTF
V: TRBV7-8; D: -; size: -; J: TRBJ1-5; CDR3: CASSLTDGSNQPQHF
V: TRBV5-6; D: -; size: -; J: TRBJ2-1; CDR3: CASSPGIGGGSSNEQFF
V: TRBV29-1; D: -; size: -; J: TRBJ1-1; CDR3: CSAAREQYTEAFF
V: TRBV7-3; D: -; size: -; J: TRBJ2-7; CDR3: CASSFNYGYEQYF
V: TRBV5-8; D: -; size: -; J: TRBJ2-5; CDR3: CASSLDMTQYF
V: TRBV19; D: TRBD1; size: few; J: TRBJ1-1; CDR3: CASSGRTGVGTEAFF
V: TRBV27; D: -; size: -; J: TRBJ2-5; CDR3: CASSLFEGQETQYF
V: TRBV7-9; D: TRBD2; size: -; J: TRBJ2-2; CDR3: CASSRTGGGGNTGELFF
V: TRBV19; D: -; size: -; J: TRBJ1-4; CDR3: CASTDRGSGGEKLFF
V: TRBV10-3; D: -; size: -; J: TRBJ1-1; CDR3: CAIRADLNTEAFF
V: TRBV5-1; D: -; size: -; J: TRBJ1-2; CDR3: CASSLAGPPERGYTF
V: TRBV18; D: TRBD1; size: -; J: TRBJ1-5; CDR3: CASSPTGLDQPQHF
V: TRBV9; D: -; size: -; J: TRBJ2-3; CDR3: CASSVEGADTQYF
V: TRBV9; D: -; size: -; J: TRBJ1-4; CDR3: CASSPSGTWNEKLFF
V: TRBV28; D: -; size: -; J: TRBJ2-3; CDR3: CASSLQGPDTQYF
V: TRBV29-1; D: -; size: -; J: TRBJ1-1; CDR3: CSSCMGGVCTEAFF
V: TRBV6-1; D: TRBD1; size: -; J: TRBJ2-7; CDR3: CASSDTGTGAYEQYF
V: TRBV19; D: -; size: -; J: TRBJ1-5; CDR3: CASSIGELPQHF
V: TRBV14; D: -; size: -; J: TRBJ1-2; CDR3: CASSRNRDGDGYTF
V: TRBV2; D: TRBD2; size: -; J: TRBJ2-2; CDR3: CASTHQRGHTGELFF
V: TRBV6-5; D: -; size: -; J: TRBJ2-7; CDR3: CASSYKGILNEQYF
V: TRBV30; D: -; size: few; J: TRBJ1-1; CDR3: CAWSFGVMNTEAFF
V: TRBV29-1; D: TRBD2; size: -; J: TRBJ2-1; CDR3: CSVAPSGVNEQFF
V: TRBV28; D: TRBD1; size: -; J: TRBJ1-5; CDR3: CASTLGQDLWNQPQHF
V: TRBV7-2; D: TRBD1; size: -; J: TRBJ1-2; CDR3: CASSQTRTGHNYGYTF
V: TRBV28; D: -; size: few; J: TRBJ1-1; CDR3: CASSIPPGREAFF
V: TRBV7-8; D: -; size: once; J: TRBJ1-1; CDR3: CASSLEAVKFSEAFF
V: TRBV7-2; D: -; size: -; J: TRBJ1-1; CDR3: CASSLTTNTEAFF
V: TRBV5-1; D: TRBD2; size: -; J: TRBJ2-5; CDR3: CASSPLGASGGVETQYF
V: TRBV30; D: -; size: once; J: TRBJ1-6; CDR3: CAVTVSTSAVRVYNSPLHF
V: TRBV28; D: -; size: -; J: TRBJ2-1; CDR3: CASSHTTPSYNEQFF
V: TRBV2; D: -; size: -; J: TRBJ1-2; CDR3: CASGWGREANYGYTF
V: TRBV5-5; D: -; size: -; J: TRBJ1-1; CDR3: CASSFTGSTEAFF
V: TRBV6-1; D: -; size: -; J: TRBJ1-4; CDR3: CASSEKTPEWPYNEKLFF
V: TRBV6-5; D: TRBD2; size: -; J: TRBJ2-2; CDR3: CASRAGKPTGELFF
V: TRBV5-1; D: TRBD1; size: -; J: TRBJ2-7; CDR3: CASSLAGTGGHEQYF
V: TRBV29-1; D: -; size: few; J: TRBJ1-1; CDR3: CSVNSRGTEAFF
V: TRBV29-1; D: -; size: few; J: TRBJ1-1; CDR3: CSVDPPGTAATIEAFF
V: TRBV7-3; D: -; size: -; J: TRBJ2-2; CDR3: CASSLGALGTGELFF
V: TRBV10-3; D: -; size: -; J: TRBJ2-1; CDR3: CAISDQGASSYNEQFF
V: TRBV27; D: -; size: -; J: TRBJ2-7; CDR3: CASSLSPVNEQYF